This paragraph covers one T cell receptor beta chain sequence. Its specificity is unknown. TCRdb re-derived calls from the 5' RACE reads in MiXCR, one entry per CDR3 protein. The sample lists roughly 250,000 distinct CDR3 sequences, over 15% occurring once. This sample stems from a study of T-cell memory formation after mild COVID-19. Overall study: TCR clusters largely stayed donor specific. Overall study results and limits: Within pre-infection memory, some responding clones were found, suggesting cross-reactive memory joined. Clones that got smaller from day 15 to 85 had even CD4/CD8, while clones growing later tipped toward CD4+.

The sequencing input was PBMCs or a T cell subset sorted from them (not recorded which). The sequence was collected from a man between 18 and 35 years old who had mild COVID-19 (a few samples of this study predate the infection). Cell type and time point are not known.

The CDR3 protein is CASSLEVTSPLHF. CDR3 sequence (DNA): TGCGCCAGCAGCTTGGAGGTAACTTCACCCCTCCACTTT. The genes are TRBV5-1 and TRBJ1-6; D unclear. The CDR3 is made up of 13 amino acids. Germline V CDR1 and CDR2: SGHRS, YFSETQ. The V end lost 0 bases, the J end lost 9 bases, and 7 bases lay between the germline ends.